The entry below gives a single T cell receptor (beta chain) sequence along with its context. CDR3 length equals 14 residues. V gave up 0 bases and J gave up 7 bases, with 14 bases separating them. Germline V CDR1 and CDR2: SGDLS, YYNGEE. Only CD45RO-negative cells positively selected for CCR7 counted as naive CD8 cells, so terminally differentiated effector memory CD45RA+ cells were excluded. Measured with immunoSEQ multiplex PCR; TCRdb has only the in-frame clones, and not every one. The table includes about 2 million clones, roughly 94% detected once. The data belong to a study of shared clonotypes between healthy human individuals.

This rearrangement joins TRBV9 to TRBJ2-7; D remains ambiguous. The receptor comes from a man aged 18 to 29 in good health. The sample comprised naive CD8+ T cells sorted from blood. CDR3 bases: TGTGCCAGCAGCGTAGATTTCTCTGGGGATGAGCAGTACTTC. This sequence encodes CASSVDFSGDEQYF.